This T cell receptor beta chain was captured by sequencing in a study of cytomegalovirus exposure and HLA in healthy donors. Study-wide results and limits: TCR beta sequences numbering around 15,000 were associated with HLA alleles at 0.05 false discovery rate in a later analysis.

As regards this clone: What it recognizes is unknown.

PCR employed 60 Vbeta and 13 Jbeta primers. TCRdb keeps only in-frame clones here, not all; method: immunoSEQ multiplex PCR. The repertoire includes about 150,000 clones, approximately 83% of them detected once, and 1.5% sits in the top ten. The V gene's germline CDR1 is SGHNT and CDR2 YENEEA. Trimming cost V 1 base and J 8 bases; bases outside gene matches: 3. The CDR3 length is 13 residues. This sequence joins TRBV11-3 and TRBJ2-7; 9 bases are a match to TRBD1. Specimen: PBMCs. This TCR derives from a woman between 18 and 29 years old in good health and CMV-seronegative. CDR3 region: CASSLVGTGKQYF. CDR3 nucleotide sequence: TGTGCCAGCAGCTTAGTTGGGACAGGGAAGCAGTACTTC.